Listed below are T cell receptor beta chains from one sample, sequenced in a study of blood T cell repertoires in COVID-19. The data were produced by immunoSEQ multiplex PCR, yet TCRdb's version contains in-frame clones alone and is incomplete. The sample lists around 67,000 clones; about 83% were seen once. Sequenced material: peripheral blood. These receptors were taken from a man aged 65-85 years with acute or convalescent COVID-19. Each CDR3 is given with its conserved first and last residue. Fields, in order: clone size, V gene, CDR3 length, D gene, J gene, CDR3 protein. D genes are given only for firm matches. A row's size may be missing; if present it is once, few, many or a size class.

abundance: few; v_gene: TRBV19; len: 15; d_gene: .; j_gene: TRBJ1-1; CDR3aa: CASGESGRGNTEAFF
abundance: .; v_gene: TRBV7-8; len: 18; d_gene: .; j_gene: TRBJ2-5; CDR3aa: CASSLARPTPIRQETQYF
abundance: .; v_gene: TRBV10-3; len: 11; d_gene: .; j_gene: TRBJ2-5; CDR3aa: CATPGLETQYF
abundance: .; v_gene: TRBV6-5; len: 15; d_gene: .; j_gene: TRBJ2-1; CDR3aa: CASSYGAGFYNEQFF
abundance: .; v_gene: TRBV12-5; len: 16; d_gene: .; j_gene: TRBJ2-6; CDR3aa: CASGLGQKSGANVLTF
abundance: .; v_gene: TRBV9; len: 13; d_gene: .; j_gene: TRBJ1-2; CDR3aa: CASSVTGLYGYTF
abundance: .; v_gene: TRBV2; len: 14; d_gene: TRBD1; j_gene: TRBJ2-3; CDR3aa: CASHGDRYTDTQYF
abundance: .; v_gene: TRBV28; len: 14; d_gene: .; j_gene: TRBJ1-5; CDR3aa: CASRTGGSNQPQHF
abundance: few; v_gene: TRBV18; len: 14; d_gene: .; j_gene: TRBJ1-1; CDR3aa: CASSLTDRNTEAFF
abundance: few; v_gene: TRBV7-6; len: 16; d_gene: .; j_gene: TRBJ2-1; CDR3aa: CASSGPRTRSYNEQFF
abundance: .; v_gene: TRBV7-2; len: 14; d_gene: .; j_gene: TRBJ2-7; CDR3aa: CASTSRGGAYEQYF
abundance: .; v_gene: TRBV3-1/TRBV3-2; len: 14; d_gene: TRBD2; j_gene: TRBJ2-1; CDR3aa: CASSKAGGYNEQFF
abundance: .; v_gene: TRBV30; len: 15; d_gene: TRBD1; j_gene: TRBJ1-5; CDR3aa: CAWSGGQVSNQPQHF
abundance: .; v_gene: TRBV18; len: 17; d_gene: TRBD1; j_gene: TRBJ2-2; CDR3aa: CASSPRQTGAYTGELFF
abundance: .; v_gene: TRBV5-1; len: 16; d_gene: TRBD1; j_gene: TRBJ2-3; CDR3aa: CASSLAGDRVTDTQYF
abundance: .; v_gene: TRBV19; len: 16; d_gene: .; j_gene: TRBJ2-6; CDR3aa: CASSLLQGTGANVLTF
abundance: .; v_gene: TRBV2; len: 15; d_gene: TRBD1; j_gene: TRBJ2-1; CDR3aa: CASSLRGFSYNEQFF
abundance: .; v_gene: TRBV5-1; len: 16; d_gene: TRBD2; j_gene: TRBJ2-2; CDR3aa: CASSFGASGIAGELFF
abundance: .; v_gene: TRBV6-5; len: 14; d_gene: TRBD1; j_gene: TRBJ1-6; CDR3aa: CATQGSLGNSPLHF
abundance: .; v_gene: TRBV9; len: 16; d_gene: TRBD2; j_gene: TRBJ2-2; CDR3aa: CASSVAGGGNTGELFF
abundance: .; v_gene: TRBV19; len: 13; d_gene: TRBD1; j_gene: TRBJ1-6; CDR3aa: CASSIDRGSPLHF
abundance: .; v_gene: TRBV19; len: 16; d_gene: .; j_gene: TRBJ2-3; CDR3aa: CASSIDQGRATDTQYF
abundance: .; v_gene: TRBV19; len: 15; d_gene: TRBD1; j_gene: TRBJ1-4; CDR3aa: CASSIHQGATEKLFF
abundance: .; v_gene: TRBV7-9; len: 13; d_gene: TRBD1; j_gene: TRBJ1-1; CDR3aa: CASSQTGGTEAFF
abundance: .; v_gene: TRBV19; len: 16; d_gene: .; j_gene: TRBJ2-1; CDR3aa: CASSIPSGFSYNEQFF
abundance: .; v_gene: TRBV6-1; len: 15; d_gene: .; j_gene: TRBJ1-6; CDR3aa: CASSDKEGYNSPLHF
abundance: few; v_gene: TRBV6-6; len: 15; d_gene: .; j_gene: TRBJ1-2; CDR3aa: CASRHYGGQGYGYTF
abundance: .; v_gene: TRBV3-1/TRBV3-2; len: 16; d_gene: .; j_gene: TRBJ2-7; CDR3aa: CASSQRRGGTHYEQYF
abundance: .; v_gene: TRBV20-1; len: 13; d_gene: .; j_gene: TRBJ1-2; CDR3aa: CSASREVGYGYTF
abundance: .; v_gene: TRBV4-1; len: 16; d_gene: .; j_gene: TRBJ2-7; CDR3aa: CASSQDSGTANYEQYF
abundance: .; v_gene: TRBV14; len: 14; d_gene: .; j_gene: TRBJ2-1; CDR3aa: CASSPDGNYNEQFF
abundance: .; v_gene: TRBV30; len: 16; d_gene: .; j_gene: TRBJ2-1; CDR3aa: CAWSDRTPSSYNEQFF
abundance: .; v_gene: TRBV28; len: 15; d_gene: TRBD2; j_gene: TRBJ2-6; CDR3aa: CASTPGGAGANVLTF
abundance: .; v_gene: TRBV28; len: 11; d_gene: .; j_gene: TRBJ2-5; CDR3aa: CASSVRETQYF
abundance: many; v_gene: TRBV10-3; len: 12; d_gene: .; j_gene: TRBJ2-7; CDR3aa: CAISRDNSEQYF
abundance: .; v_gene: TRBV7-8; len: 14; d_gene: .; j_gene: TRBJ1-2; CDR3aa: CASSSLGGGYGYTF
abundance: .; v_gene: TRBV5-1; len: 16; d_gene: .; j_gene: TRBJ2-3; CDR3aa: CASSLEIGKAADTQYF
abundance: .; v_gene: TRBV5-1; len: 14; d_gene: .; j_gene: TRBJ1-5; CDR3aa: CASSLVPGNQPQHF
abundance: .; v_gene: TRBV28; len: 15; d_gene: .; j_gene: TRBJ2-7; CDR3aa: CASSPGLPIPYEQYF
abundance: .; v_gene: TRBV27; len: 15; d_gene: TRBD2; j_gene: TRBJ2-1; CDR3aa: CASSGMASGDNEQFF
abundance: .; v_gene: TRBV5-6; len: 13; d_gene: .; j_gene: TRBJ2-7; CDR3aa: CASSFWTSYEQYF
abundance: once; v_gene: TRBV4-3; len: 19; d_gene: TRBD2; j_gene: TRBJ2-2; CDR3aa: CASSPRLGSGGLDTGELFF
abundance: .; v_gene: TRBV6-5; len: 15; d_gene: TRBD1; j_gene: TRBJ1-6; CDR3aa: CASRGTGVNNSPLHF
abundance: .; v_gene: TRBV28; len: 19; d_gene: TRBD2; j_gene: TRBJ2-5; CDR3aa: CASSLRRTSGRGLQETQYF
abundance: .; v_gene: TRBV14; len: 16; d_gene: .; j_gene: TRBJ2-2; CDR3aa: CASSQVGVSRTGELFF
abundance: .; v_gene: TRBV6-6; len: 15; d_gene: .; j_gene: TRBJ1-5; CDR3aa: CASSSGTSNSQPQHF
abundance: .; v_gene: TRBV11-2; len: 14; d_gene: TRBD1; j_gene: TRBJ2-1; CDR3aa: CASSLGTGVFEQFF
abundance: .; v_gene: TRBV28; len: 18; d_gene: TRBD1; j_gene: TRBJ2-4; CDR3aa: CASSAVTGGVGDKNIQYF
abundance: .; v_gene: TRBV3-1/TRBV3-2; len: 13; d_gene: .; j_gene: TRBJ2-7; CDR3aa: CASSQVPGHSLRF
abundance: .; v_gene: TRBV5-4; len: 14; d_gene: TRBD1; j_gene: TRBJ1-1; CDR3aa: CASSSGTAGSEAFF
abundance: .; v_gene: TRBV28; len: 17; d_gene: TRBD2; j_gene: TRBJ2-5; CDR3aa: CASSSPGAGGPRETQYF
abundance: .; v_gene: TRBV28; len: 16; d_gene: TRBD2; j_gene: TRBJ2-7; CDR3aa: CASRPSVRAGVGEQYF
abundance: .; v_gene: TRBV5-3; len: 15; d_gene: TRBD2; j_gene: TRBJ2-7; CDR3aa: CARSLLAGGPYEQYF
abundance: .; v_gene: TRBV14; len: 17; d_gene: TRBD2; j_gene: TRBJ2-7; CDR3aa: CASSLARGSGRTSGQYF
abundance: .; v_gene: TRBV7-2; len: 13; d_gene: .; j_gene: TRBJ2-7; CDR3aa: CASSLITETEQYF
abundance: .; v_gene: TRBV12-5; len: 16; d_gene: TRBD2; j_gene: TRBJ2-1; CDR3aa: CASGTSGGRGGHEQFF
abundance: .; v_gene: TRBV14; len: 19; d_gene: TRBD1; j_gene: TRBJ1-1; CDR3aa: CASSRDPIGTGGTNTEAFF
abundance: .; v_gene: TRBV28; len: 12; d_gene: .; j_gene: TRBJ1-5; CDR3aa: CASSLEGQPQHF
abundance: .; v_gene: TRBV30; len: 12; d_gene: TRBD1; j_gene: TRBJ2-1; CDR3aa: CAWSDLRDRGIF
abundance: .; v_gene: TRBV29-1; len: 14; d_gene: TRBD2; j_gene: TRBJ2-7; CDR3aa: CSVRLLAGGWEQYF